The T cell receptor (beta chain) under discussion was sequenced for a study of T cell changes during pregnancy in multiple sclerosis. A few counts support this clone. Repertoires were generated with immunoSEQ multiplex PCR, while TCRdb's copy carries only in-frame clones and drops some. Here the sample spans under 95,000 clones, about nine tenths being singletons. In germline, CDR1 is LNHDA, CDR2 SQIVND (reference sequence). The V and J ends lost 10 bases and 6 bases, in that order; junction bases with no gene match: 17. CDR3 length: 16 residues. The TCR sequence derives from a female donor with multiple sclerosis, enrolled in a pregnancy study. Source: peripheral blood, taken in the second trimester of pregnancy. The chain uses TRBV19 and TRBJ1-5; 8 bases match TRBD1. CDR3 sequence (DNA): TGTGCCACCCCCGATGCTGACAGGGGAGTACCTCAGCCCCAGCATTTT. Its translation is CATPDADRGVPQPQHF.